Listed below are T cell receptor beta chains from one sample, sequenced in a study of blood T cell repertoires in COVID-19. The repertoire was sequenced with immunoSEQ multiplex PCR; TCRdb's copy has only in-frame clones and lacks some. The sample contains fewer than 130,000 clones, 65% to 80% of which appear only once. The sample was peripheral blood. The origin of the receptors is a man between 65 and 85 years old with active or convalescent COVID-19. The CDR3 runs from the conserved cysteine through the conserved F or W. Fields, in order: D gene, V gene, J gene, clone size, CDR3 DNA, CDR3 protein. The D gene is left open where the match is weak. Clone size, where shown, is once, few, many, or a class for clones that have expanded.

D: NA; V: TRBV5-1; J: TRBJ2-1; size: once; DNA: TGCGCCAGCAGCTTGGAAGGAGTCTTCTACAATGAGCAGTTCTTC; CDR3: CASSLEGVFYNEQFF
D: TRBD1; V: TRBV6-1; J: TRBJ1-6; size: NA; DNA: TGTGCCAGCAGTGTTAGCAGGGGGAGGCCCCTCCACTTT; CDR3: CASSVSRGRPLHF
D: TRBD2; V: TRBV27; J: TRBJ2-2; size: NA; DNA: TGTGCCAGCAAGGGACTAGCAACCGGGGAGCTGTTTTTT; CDR3: CASKGLATGELFF
D: TRBD2; V: TRBV5-1; J: TRBJ2-1; size: NA; DNA: TGCGCCAGCAGGTCTAGCGGGAGCCCCTACAATGAGCAGTTCTTC; CDR3: CASRSSGSPYNEQFF
D: NA; V: TRBV6-4; J: TRBJ2-1; size: NA; DNA: TGTGCCAGCAGCCTCGAGGATAGCGGTGAGCAGTTCTTC; CDR3: CASSLEDSGEQFF
D: NA; V: TRBV2; J: TRBJ2-7; size: once; DNA: TGTGCCAGCAGTGAAGATTCACAGGTCTACGAGCAGTACTTC; CDR3: CASSEDSQVYEQYF
D: TRBD1; V: TRBV5-1; J: TRBJ2-7; size: many; DNA: TGCGCCAGCAGCTTGGGACAGGGCATCTTCTACGAGCAGTACTTC; CDR3: CASSLGQGIFYEQYF
D: NA; V: TRBV5-5; J: TRBJ2-3; size: NA; DNA: TGTGCCAGCAGCTTTGGCGGGGTTAGCACAGATACGCAGTATTTT; CDR3: CASSFGGVSTDTQYF
D: TRBD2; V: TRBV30; J: TRBJ2-7; size: NA; DNA: TGTGCCTGGAGGGCTAGCGGGGGTTACGAGCAGTACTTC; CDR3: CAWRASGGYEQYF
D: TRBD1; V: TRBV19; J: TRBJ2-2; size: NA; DNA: TGTGCCAGTGCCGCAGGGACAGGGACCGGGGAGCTGTTTTTT; CDR3: CASAAGTGTGELFF
D: NA; V: TRBV11-2; J: TRBJ1-2; size: NA; DNA: TGTGCCAGCAGACCACGGACAGAGGGAGGCTACACCTTC; CDR3: CASRPRTEGGYTF
D: NA; V: TRBV3-1/TRBV3-2; J: TRBJ1-1; size: NA; DNA: TGTGCCAGCAGCCAGGCAGGGAAAGAAGGTGAAGCTTTCTTT; CDR3: CASSQAGKEGEAFF
D: NA; V: TRBV7-2; J: TRBJ2-3; size: NA; DNA: TGTGCCAGCAGCTTATGGCGGGGCGGTAGCACAGATACGCAGTATTTT; CDR3: CASSLWRGGSTDTQYF
D: NA; V: TRBV10-1; J: TRBJ2-4; size: NA; DNA: TGCGCCAGCAGGGACAGCGGCTTGGCCAAAAACATTCAGTACTTC; CDR3: CASRDSGLAKNIQYF
D: TRBD1; V: TRBV10-2; J: TRBJ2-1; size: NA; DNA: TGCGCCAGCAGTGGACAGGGGGCTGGGTACAATGAGCAGTTCTTC; CDR3: CASSGQGAGYNEQFF
D: NA; V: TRBV28; J: TRBJ2-7; size: NA; DNA: TGTGCCAGCAGTTTATTGCCAGTCTCCTACGAGCAGTACTTC; CDR3: CASSLLPVSYEQYF
D: TRBD1; V: TRBV11-3; J: TRBJ1-5; size: NA; DNA: TGTGCCAGCAGCTGGGACAGGGATTGTCAGCCCCAGCATTTT; CDR3: CASSWDRDCQPQHF
D: TRBD1; V: TRBV7-9; J: TRBJ1-2; size: once; DNA: TGTGCCAGCAGCTTAGCAGGGGGCGACGGTGGCTACACCTTC; CDR3: CASSLAGGDGGYTF
D: NA; V: TRBV12-3/TRBV12-4; J: TRBJ1-2; size: NA; DNA: TGTGCCAGCAGTCACCAGGGTTATTATGGCTACACCTTC; CDR3: CASSHQGYYGYTF